This T cell receptor beta chain stems from a study of blood T cells in healthy people across ages. Findings and caveats of the study: Roughly linear declines in TCR beta diversity per million T cells occurred with age. Diversity estimated from one million T cells was considered an underestimate.

Roughly 9.2 milliliters was the volume of peripheral blood drawn from each donor. The table lists this clonotype with a few counts. The antigen is unknown. With a J-beta primer mix and a sample-barcoded 5' primer, a second PCR ran about 7 to 12 cycles. TCRdb passed the 5' RACE reads through MiXCR, listing each CDR3 protein once. There are about 730,000 distinct CDR3 sequences in the sample; more than 40% occur only once, and 20% lies in the top ten. The clonotype originates from a woman between 55 and 75 years old in good health. The material sequenced was blood.

CDR3 coding DNA: TGTGCCAGCAGGAATTTGGGTACGCAGTATTTT. Translated, it gives CASRNLGTQYF. The gene calls are TRBV6-5 and TRBJ2-3; D not certain. CDR3 length: 11 residues. The V and J ends lost 6 bases and 8 bases respectively, with 9 bases between them. The germline CDR1 and CDR2 sequences are MNHEY and SVGAGI.